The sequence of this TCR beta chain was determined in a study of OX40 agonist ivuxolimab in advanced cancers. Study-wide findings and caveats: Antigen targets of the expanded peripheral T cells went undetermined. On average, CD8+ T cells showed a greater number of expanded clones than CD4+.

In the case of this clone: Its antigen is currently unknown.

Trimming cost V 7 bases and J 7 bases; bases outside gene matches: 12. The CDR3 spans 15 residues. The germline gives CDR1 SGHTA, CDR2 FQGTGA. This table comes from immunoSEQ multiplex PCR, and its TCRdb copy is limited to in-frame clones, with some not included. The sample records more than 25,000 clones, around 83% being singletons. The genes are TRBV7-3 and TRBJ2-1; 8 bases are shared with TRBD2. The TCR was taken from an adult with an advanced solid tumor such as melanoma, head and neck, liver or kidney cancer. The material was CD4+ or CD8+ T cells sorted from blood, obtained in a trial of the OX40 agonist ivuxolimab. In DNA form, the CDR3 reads TGTGCCAGCAAGTTCGGAGCGGGGGCGGGAAATGAGCAGTTCTTC. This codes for CASKFGAGAGNEQFF.